Listed below are T cell receptor beta chains from one sample, sequenced in a study of response to subunit inactivated influenza vaccine. TCRdb called the RT-PCR reads again in MiXCR, with one record for every CDR3 protein. The sample carries about 700,000 distinct CDR3 sequences, approximately 15% recorded once. This sample comprised PBMCs from blood, obtained about 14 days before vaccination. The receptors were sampled from a man in his fifties or sixties who received an inactivated influenza vaccine. CDR3s include the opening cysteine and the closing phenylalanine or tryptophan. The order of the fields is clone size, D gene, V gene, J gene, CDR3 DNA, CDR3 protein. The D gene is left open where the match is weak. Clone size is stated in some rows and not others, as once, few, many or a class when expanded.

>many|TRBD2|TRBV29-1|TRBJ2-1
TGCAGCGTTGGGACTAGCGGGAGAAGAGTTAGGGGGAATGAGCAGTTCTTC
CSVGTSGRRVRGNEQFF
>many|.|TRBV11-2|TRBJ1-3
TGTGCCAGCAGCTTATCCCAGAACACCATATATTTT
CASSLSQNTIYF
>many|.|TRBV4-2|TRBJ1-1
TGTGCCAGCAGCTCGAGGTCCTCAGGGGACACTGAAGCTTTCTTT
CASSSRSSGDTEAFF
>.|TRBD2|TRBV3-1|TRBJ2-1
TGTGCCAGCAGCCAAGATTGGCTAGCGGGAGGGCCATCGAATGAGCAGTTCTTC
CASSQDWLAGGPSNEQFF
>many|.|TRBV5-1|TRBJ2-5
TGCGCCAGCAGCTTGGAGAGGGAGGAAGAGACCCAGTACTTC
CASSLEREEETQYF
>.|TRBD1|TRBV5-1|TRBJ2-5
TGCGCCAGCAACCACGGGACAGACCAAGAGACCCAGTACTTC
CASNHGTDQETQYF
>few|.|TRBV15|TRBJ2-1
TGTGCCACCAGCACCCAACACGGTGAGCAGTTCTTC
CATSTQHGEQFF
>.|TRBD2|TRBV7-2|TRBJ2-5
TGTGCCAGCAGCTTAGCGAGACTAGCGGGAGGAGAGACCCAGTACTTC
CASSLARLAGGETQYF
>.|TRBD2|TRBV9|TRBJ2-1
TGTGCCAGCAGCGTAGCACAACTAGCGGGTTTAAATGAGCAGTTCTTC
CASSVAQLAGLNEQFF
>few|TRBD2|TRBV6-5|TRBJ2-7
TGTGCCAGCAGTTACACTAGCGGGACACTCGGGGGGTACTTC
CASSYTSGTLGGYF
>many|.|TRBV29-1|TRBJ2-7
TGCAGCGTAGCGACAGCATACGAGCAGTACTTC
CSVATAYEQYF
>.|TRBD1|TRBV7-2|TRBJ2-1
TGTGCCAGCAGCTTAGCGGGACAGGCCTACAATGAGCAGTTCTTC
CASSLAGQAYNEQFF
>.|.|TRBV20-1|TRBJ2-1
TGCAGTGCTAGAGCCCTTCGGGGGAGGCCATACAATGAGCAGTTCTTC
CSARALRGRPYNEQFF
>few|TRBD1|TRBV29-1|TRBJ2-7
TGCAGCGTCAAGACAGGGAGCTCCTACGAGCAGTACTTC
CSVKTGSSYEQYF
>.|.|TRBV6-2/TRBV6-3|TRBJ2-1
TGTGCCAGCAGTTACTCGAAAGGAGGACGAGCTTTCGATGAGCAGTTCTTC
CASSYSKGGRAFDEQFF